One and the same sample provided the 20 T cell receptor beta chains below, sequenced in a study of cytomegalovirus exposure and HLA in healthy donors. PCR primers comprised 60 Vbeta and 13 Jbeta primers. The table came from immunoSEQ multiplex PCR; TCRdb's copy has only in-frame clones and leaves some out. This sample's table has roughly 100,000 clones. The specimen was PBMCs. These receptors were taken from a woman aged 30 to 39 in good health and CMV-seronegative.

The V gene is TRBV28, the J gene TRBJ2-1; 9 bases line up with TRBD1. Germline V gives CDR1 MDHEN, CDR2 SYDVKM. Germline trimming cut 2 bases from V and 9 bases from J; bases unmatched to any gene: 5. This CDR3 is built from 14 residues. For the CDR3, the DNA is TGTGCCAGCAGTTTAGGACAGGGGATCAGTGAGCAGTTCTTC. Translated, it gives CASSLGQGISEQFF.

The chain links TRBV6-4 to TRBJ2-2; 10 bases align to TRBD1. V shed 0 bases, J shed 3 bases, and the junction held 1 base outside the gene matches. The CDR3 sequence is 16 residues long. Germline-derived CDR1 and CDR2 are MRHNA and SNTAGT. The CDR3 bases are TGTGCCAGCAGTGACTCTGGGACAGGGGACACCGGGGAGCTGTTTTTT. Encoded protein: CASSDSGTGDTGELFF.

This chain connects TRBV25-1 to TRBJ2-7; 7 nucleotides match TRBD1. With 4 bases clipped from V and 0 bases from J, the junction kept 6 bases outside the gene matches. The CDR3 runs 15 residues. The germline V gene has CDR1 MGHDK and CDR2 SYGVNS. This CDR3 is CASSAYRGGSYEQYF. The CDR3, as DNA: TGTGCCAGCAGTGCGTACAGGGGTGGCTCCTACGAGCAGTACTTC.

The rearrangement links TRBV7-2 to TRBJ2-1, with 8 positions matching TRBD2. Germline CDR1 is SGHTA and CDR2 is FQGNSA. V dropped 1 base and J dropped 8; count of bases not matched to a gene: 10. This CDR3 is built from 16 residues. CDR3 nucleotides: TGTGCCAGCAGCTTAGGTGCGGGACTAGATATCGATGAGCAGTTCTTC. It encodes CASSLGAGLDIDEQFF. Full variable domain (rest looked up from reference TRBV7-2 and TRBJ2-1): GAGVSQSPSNKVTEKGKDVELRCDPISGHTALYWYRQSLGQGLEFLIYFQGNSAPDKSGLPSDRFSAERTGGSVSTLTIQRTQQEDSAVYLCASSLGAGLDIDEQFFGPGTRLTVL.

CDR3 nucleotides: TGTGCCAGCAGCGTCGACAAAAACTATGGCTACACCTTC. Protein: CASSVDKNYGYTF. V is TRBV5-4 and J is TRBJ1-2; D is ambiguous. In germline, CDR1 is SGHNT, CDR2 YYREEE (reference sequence). The germline V and J ends were trimmed by 4 bases and 2 bases, with 9 bases remaining between them. This CDR3 has 13 residues.

Written as DNA, the CDR3 is TGTGCCAGCAGGCGGGAGGGCTACGAGCAGTACTTC. Translating gives CASRREGYEQYF. This chain connects TRBV28 to TRBJ2-7; TRBD2 matches 9 bases. Germline V gives CDR1 MDHEN, CDR2 SYDVKM. After removal of 6 bases from V and 3 bases from J, the junction contained 0 bases not matched to a gene. The CDR3 is made up of 12 amino acids. The complete variable domain, with remaining parts taken from reference TRBV28 and TRBJ2-7, reads DVKVTQSSRYLVKRTGEKVFLECVQDMDHENMFWYRQDPGLGLRLIYFSYDVKMKEKGDIPEGYSVSREKKERFSLILESASTNQTSMYLCASRREGYEQYFGPGTRLTVT.

The chain is built from TRBV6-4 and TRBJ1-2; the match to TRBD1 covers 10 bases. With 2 bases clipped from V and 7 bases from J, the junction kept 7 bases outside the gene matches. The length of the CDR3 is 15 residues. CDR1 is MRHNA and CDR2 is SNTAGT in the germline V gene. The CDR3 coding sequence is TGTGCCAGCAGTGACGGACAGGGGGTACCTAGTGGCTACACCTTC. As protein: CASSDGQGVPSGYTF.

V is TRBV11-3 and J is TRBJ2-2; TRBD2 agrees at 9 bases. Germline loops: CDR1 SGHNT, CDR2 YENEEA. V was clipped by 5 bases and J by 5 bases; unmatched bases: 6. The CDR3 length is 15 residues. In DNA, the CDR3 is TGTGCCAGCAGCCCCCGGACTAGCGAGACCGGGGAGCTGTTTTTT. It translates to CASSPRTSETGELFF.

V is TRBV19 and J is TRBJ1-2, with a tentative D call TRBD1 (6 bases). Looked up from germline, CDR1 is LNHDA and CDR2 is SQIVND (reference sequence). CDR3 size: 13 residues. V was trimmed by 10 bases and J by 4 bases, leaving 16 bases between them. For the CDR3, the DNA is TGTGCCACTTCGGACAGCCTGGCCTATGGCTACACCTTC. Translated: CATSDSLAYGYTF.

The chain joins TRBV7-3 to TRBJ2-7; weak D call: TRBD2 (6 bases). Germline V CDR1 and CDR2: SGHTA, FQGTGA. V was pared by 1 base and J by 3 bases, with 7 bases between. There are 13 residues in the CDR3. The CDR3 DNA follows: TGTGCCAGCAGCTTAATGGAGGGCTACGAGCAGTACTTC. Its translation is CASSLMEGYEQYF. The complete variable domain, with remaining parts taken from reference TRBV7-3 and TRBJ2-7, reads GAGVSQTPSNKVTEKGKYVELRCDPISGHTALYWYRQSLGQGPEFLIYFQGTGAADDSGLPNDRFFAVRPEGSVSTLKIQRTERGDSAVYLCASSLMEGYEQYFGPGTRLTVT.

The chain is built from TRBV21-1 and TRBJ1-4. TRBV21-1 is termed a pseudogene. The CDR3 has 20 amino acids. The chain's CDR3 is CASGKNSRLGGDATNEKLFF. CDR3 bases: TGTGCCAGCGGCAAGAATTCCAGGCTAGGAGGGGACGCAACTAATGAAAAACTGTTTTTT.

The chain has TRBV1 and TRBJ2-3; the D call TRBD2 from the table was never checked on the DNA. TRBV1 is annotated as a pseudogene. The CDR3 sequence is 17 residues long. The CDR3 protein is CTSSQDATSGSTDTQYF. The CDR3 region has the DNA TGCACCAGCAGCCAAGATGCAACTAGCGGTAGCACAGATACGCAGTATTTT.

The J gene is TRBJ2-1, the V gene TRBV19, with D perhaps TRBD2 (6 bases). Germline V gene data show CDR1 as LNHDA and CDR2 as SQIVND (reference sequence). The CDR3 runs 14 residues. With 1 base removed from V and 7 bases from J, the gap between germline ends came to 11 bases. CDR3 nucleotides: TGTGCCAGTAGTATAGTAGGGACTGTAAATGAGCAGTTCTTC. Translation: CASSIVGTVNEQFF. Based on the CDR3 plus reference TRBV19 and TRBJ2-1, the full variable domain is DGGITQSPKYLFRKEGQNVTLSCEQNLNHDAMYWYRQDPGQGLRLIYYSQIVNDFQKGDIAEGYSVSREKKESFPLTVTSAQKNPTAFYLCASSIVGTVNEQFFGPGTRLTVL.

The chain is built from TRBV28 and TRBJ2-7; D uncertain. Between the trimmed V and J ends, which lost 3 bases and 2 bases, there was a span of 5 bases. This CDR3 is 12 amino acids long. CDR1 and CDR2 from the germline V gene are MDHEN and SYDVKM. The CDR3 is CASSFHPYEQYF. CDR3 sequence (DNA): TGTGCCAGCAGTTTTCATCCCTACGAGCAGTACTTC.

J is TRBJ2-7 and V is TRBV6-4, with 9 bases that match TRBD1. Per germline, CDR1 MRHNA and CDR2 SNTAGT. The CDR3 spans 14 residues. V lost 6 bases and J lost 2; bases outside the gene matches: 5. For the CDR3, the DNA is TGTGCCAGCAGACGGGACAGGGATGCCTACGAGCAGTACTTC. Its protein product is CASRRDRDAYEQYF.

This chain joins TRBV28 and TRBJ2-1; TRBD2 aligns across 9 bases. The germline gives CDR1 MDHEN, CDR2 SYDVKM. Losses at the gene ends were 3 bases for V and 13 bases for J; bases not matched to a gene: 10. The CDR3 spans 14 residues. The CDR3 spells CASSFPRTSVVQFF. In DNA form, the CDR3 reads TGTGCCAGCAGTTTTCCACGGACTAGCGTCGTTCAGTTCTTC. The whole variable domain, remainder taken from reference TRBV28 and TRBJ2-1, is DVKVTQSSRYLVKRTGEKVFLECVQDMDHENMFWYRQDPGLGLRLIYFSYDVKMKEKGDIPEGYSVSREKKERFSLILESASTNQTSMYLCASSFPRTSVVQFFGPGTRLTVL.

This sequence joins TRBV5-6 and TRBJ1-4; D is perhaps TRBD1 (5 bases). The CDR3 spans 13 residues. Trimming left V 3 bases short and J 10 bases short, with 13 bases between. Germline V gives CDR1 SGHDT, CDR2 YYEEEE. As DNA, the CDR3 is TGTGCCAGCAGCTCCTACGGGGGGGGAAAACTGTTTTTT. Encoded protein: CASSSYGGGKLFF.

The chain carries TRBV13 and TRBJ2-7; a possible D gene is TRBD1 (6 bases). Germline assignment: CDR1 PRHDT and CDR2 FYEKMQ (reference sequence). The V end lost 4 bases, the J end lost 2 bases, and 15 bases lay between the germline ends. This CDR3 region has 15 residues. The CDR3 reads CASSSYRSGAYEQYF. CDR3 coding DNA: TGTGCCAGCAGCTCTTACCGATCAGGGGCCTACGAGCAGTACTTC.

This chain joins TRBV5-6 and TRBJ1-2; 8 nucleotides line up with TRBD1. CDR3 length equals 15 residues. Germline lookup yields CDR1 SGHDT and CDR2 YYEEEE. Unmatched junction bases numbered 15, after V lost 7 bases and J lost 7 bases. Here the CDR3 DNA reads TGTGCCAGCCTCTTGCAGGGGGCGGTAGGTTTTGGCTACACCTTC. Translation gives CASLLQGAVGFGYTF.

The chain is built from TRBV10-2 and TRBJ2-1; TRBD2 agrees at 11 bases. J gave up 4 bases and V 1 base, and 9 bases lay outside the gene matches. This CDR3 has 18 amino acids. Per the germline V gene, CDR1 is WSHSY and CDR2 is SAAADI. This chain's CDR3 is CASSEFGASGRPYNEQFF. CDR3 sequence (DNA): TGCGCCAGCAGTGAGTTCGGTGCTAGCGGGAGGCCTTACAATGAGCAGTTCTTC.